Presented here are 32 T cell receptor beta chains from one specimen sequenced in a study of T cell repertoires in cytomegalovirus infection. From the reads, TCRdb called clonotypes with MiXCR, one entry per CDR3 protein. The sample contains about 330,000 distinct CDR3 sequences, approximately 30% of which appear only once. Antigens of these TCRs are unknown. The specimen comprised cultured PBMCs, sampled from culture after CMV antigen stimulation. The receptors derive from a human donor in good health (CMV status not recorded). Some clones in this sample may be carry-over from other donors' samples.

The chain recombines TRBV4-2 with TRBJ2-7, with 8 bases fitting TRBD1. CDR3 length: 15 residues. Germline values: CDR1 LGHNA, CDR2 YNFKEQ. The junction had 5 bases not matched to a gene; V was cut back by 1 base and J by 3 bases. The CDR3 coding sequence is TGTGCCAGCAGCCAAGTGGGACAGGCCCTCTACGAGCAGTACTTC. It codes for CASSQVGQALYEQYF.

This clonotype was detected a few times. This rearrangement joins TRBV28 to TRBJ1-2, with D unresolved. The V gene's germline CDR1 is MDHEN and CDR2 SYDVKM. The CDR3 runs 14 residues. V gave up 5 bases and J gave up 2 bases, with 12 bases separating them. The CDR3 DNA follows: TGTGCCAGCAGTCTCCCTGGAAACAACTATGGCTACACCTTC. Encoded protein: CASSLPGNNYGYTF.

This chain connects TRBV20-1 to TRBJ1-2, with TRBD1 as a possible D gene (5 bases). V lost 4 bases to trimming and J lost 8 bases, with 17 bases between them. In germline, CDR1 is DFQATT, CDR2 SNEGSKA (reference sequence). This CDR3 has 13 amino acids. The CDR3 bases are TGCAGTGCTACTAACGGGGGGATGATGGGCTACACCTTC. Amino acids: CSATNGGMMGYTF.

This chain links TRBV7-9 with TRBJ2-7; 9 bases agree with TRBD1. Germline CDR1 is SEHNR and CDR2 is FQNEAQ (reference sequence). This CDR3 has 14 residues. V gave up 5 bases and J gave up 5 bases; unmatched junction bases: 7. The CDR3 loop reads CASSDMDRGDEQYF. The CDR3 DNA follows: TGTGCCAGCAGCGACATGGACAGGGGTGACGAGCAGTACTTC.

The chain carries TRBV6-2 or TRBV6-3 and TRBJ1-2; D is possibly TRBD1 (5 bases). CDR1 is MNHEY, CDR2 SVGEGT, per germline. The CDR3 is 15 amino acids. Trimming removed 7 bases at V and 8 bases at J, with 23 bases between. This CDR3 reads CASNSPGPRGQGYTF. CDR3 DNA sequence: TGTGCCAGCAACTCTCCGGGACCCAGAGGCCAGGGCTACACCTTC.

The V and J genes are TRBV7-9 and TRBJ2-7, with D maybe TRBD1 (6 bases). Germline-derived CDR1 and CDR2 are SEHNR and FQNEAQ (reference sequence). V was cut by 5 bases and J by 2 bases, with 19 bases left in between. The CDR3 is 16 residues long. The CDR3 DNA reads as TGTGCCAGCAGCCTTGGCAAGGGGGTTCCCCCCTACGAGCAGTACTTC. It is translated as CASSLGKGVPPYEQYF.

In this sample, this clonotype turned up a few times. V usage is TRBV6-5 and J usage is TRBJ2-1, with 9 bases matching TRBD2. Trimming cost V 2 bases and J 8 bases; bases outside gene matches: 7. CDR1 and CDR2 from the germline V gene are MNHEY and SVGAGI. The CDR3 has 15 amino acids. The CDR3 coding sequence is TGTGCCAGCAGTTACGGCGGGAGGGTCCTCGATGAGCAGTTCTTC. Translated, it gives CASSYGGRVLDEQFF.

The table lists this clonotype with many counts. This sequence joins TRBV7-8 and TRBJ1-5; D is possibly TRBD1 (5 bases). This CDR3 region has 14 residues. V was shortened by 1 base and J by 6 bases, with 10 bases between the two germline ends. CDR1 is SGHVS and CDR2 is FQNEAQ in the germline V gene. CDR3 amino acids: CASSLGNQGQPQHF. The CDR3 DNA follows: TGTGCCAGCAGCTTAGGGAACCAGGGTCAGCCCCAGCATTTT.

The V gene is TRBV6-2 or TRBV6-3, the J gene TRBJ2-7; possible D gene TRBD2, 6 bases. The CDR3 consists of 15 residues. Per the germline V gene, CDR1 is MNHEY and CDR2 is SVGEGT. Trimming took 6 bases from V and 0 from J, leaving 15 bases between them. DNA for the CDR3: TGTGCCAGCAGCTCGGGGACTGCGAGCTCCTACGAGCAGTACGTC. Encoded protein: CASSSGTASSYEQYV.

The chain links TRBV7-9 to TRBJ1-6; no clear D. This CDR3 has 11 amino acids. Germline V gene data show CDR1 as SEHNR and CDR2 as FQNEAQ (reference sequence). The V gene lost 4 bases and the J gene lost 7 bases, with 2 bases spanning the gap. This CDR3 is CASSSNSPLHF. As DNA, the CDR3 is TGTGCCAGCAGCTCCAATTCACCCCTCCACTTT.

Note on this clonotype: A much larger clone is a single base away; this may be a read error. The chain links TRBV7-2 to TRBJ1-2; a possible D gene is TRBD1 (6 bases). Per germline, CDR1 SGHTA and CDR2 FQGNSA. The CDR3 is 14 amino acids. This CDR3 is CPSSTPRGQYGYTF. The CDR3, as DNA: TGTCCCAGCAGCACTCCGCGGGGGCAATATGGCTACACCTTC.

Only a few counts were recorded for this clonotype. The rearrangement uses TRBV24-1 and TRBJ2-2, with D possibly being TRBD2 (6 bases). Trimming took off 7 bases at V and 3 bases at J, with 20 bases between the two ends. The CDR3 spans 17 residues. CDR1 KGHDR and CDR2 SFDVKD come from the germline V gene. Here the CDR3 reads CATRKPPSASDTGELFF. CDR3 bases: TGTGCCACCAGAAAACCACCGTCCGCTAGCGACACCGGGGAGCTGTTTTTT.

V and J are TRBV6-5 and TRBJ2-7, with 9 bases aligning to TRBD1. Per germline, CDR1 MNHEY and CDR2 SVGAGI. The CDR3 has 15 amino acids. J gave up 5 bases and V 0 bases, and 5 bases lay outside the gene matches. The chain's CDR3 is CASSYSGTGRHEQYV. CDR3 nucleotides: TGTGCCAGCAGTTACTCCGGGACAGGGAGGCACGAGCAGTACGTC.

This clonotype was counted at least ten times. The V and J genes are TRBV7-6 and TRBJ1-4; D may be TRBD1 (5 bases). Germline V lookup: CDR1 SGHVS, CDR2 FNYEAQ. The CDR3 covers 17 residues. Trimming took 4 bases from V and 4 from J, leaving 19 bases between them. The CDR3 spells CASSYNNPGLRNEKLFF. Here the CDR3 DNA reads TGTGCCAGCAGCTACAACAACCCGGGACTACGTAATGAAAAACTGTTTTTT.

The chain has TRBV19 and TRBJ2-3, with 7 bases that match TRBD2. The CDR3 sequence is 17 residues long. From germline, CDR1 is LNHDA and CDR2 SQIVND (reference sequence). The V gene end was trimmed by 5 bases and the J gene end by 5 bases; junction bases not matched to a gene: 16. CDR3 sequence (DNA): TGTGCCAGTAGTCCCTTAATAGCGGGTCGGGAAATAGATACGCAGTATTTT. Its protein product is CASSPLIAGREIDTQYF.

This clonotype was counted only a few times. As DNA, the CDR3 is TGTGCCAGCAGCTTGGGGCCGAATTCACCCCTCCACTTT. It encodes CASSLGPNSPLHF. V gene TRBV5-6 combines with J gene TRBJ1-6; unclear D gene. V lost 0 bases and J 7 bases, leaving 5 bases between the germline ends. The CDR3 has 13 amino acids. The germline V gene encodes CDR1 SGHDT and CDR2 YYEEEE.

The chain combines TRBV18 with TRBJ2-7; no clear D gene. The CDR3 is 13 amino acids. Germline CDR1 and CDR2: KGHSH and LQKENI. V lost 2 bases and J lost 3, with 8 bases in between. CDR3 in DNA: TGTGCCAGCTCACCAGCACAAAACTACGAGCAGTACGTC. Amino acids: CASSPAQNYEQYV.

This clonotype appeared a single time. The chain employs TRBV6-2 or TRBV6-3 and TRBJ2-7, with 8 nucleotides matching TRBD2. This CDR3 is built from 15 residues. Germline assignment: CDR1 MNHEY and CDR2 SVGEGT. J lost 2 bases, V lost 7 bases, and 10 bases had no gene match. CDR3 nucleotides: TGTGCCAGCACCCGACTAGCGCATTCCCCCTACGAGCAGTACTTC. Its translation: CASTRLAHSPYEQYF.

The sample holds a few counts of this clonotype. This CDR3 is CASSGLAGGLTDTQYF. CDR3 nucleotide sequence: TGTGCCAGCAGTGGGCTAGCGGGAGGCCTCACAGATACGCAGTATTTT. The rearrangement uses TRBV6-1 and TRBJ2-3; 11 bases line up with TRBD2. This CDR3 spans 16 amino acids. Germline V lookup: CDR1 MNHNS, CDR2 SASEGT. The V segment lost 4 bases and the J segment 2 bases; nucleotides outside the gene matches: 5.

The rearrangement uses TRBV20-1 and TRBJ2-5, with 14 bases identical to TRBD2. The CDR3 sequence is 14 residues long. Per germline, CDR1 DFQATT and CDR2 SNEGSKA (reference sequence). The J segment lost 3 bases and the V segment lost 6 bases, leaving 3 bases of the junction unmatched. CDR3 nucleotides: TGCAGTGCCCCGACTAGCGGGAGGGAAGAGACCCAGTACTTC. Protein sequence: CSAPTSGREETQYF.

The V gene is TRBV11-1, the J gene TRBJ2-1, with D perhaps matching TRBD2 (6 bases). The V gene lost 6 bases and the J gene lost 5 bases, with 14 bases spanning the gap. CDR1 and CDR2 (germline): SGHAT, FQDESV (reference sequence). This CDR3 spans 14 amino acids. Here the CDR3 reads CASSLEGGHNEQFF. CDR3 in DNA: TGTGCCAGCAGTCTCGAGGGAGGACACAATGAGCAGTTCTTC.

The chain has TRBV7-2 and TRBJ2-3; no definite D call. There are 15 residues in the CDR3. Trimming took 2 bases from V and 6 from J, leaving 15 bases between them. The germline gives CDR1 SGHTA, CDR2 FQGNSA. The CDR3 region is CASSLMEVRQDTQYF. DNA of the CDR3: TGTGCCAGCAGCTTAATGGAAGTGCGCCAGGATACGCAGTATTTT.

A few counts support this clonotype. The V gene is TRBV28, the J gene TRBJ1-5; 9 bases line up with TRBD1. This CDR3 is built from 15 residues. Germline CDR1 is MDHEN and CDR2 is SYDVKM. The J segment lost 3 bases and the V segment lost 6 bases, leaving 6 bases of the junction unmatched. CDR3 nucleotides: TGTGCCAGCAGACGGGACAGGGACAACAATCAGCCCCAGCATTTT. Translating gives CASRRDRDNNQPQHF.

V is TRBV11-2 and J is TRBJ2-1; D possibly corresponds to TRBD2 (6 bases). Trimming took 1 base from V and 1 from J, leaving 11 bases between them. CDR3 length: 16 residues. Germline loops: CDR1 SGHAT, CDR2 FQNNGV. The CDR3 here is CASSLGGLPSYNEQFF. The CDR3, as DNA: TGTGCCAGCAGCTTAGGTGGACTACCGTCCTACAATGAGCAGTTCTTC. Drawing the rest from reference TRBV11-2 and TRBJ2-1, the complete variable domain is EAGVAQSPRYKIIEKRQSVAFWCNPISGHATLYWYQQILGQGPKLLIQFQNNGVVDDSQLPKDRFSAERLKGVDSTLKIQPAKLEDSAVYLCASSLGGLPSYNEQFFGPGTRLTVL.

In DNA form, the CDR3 reads TGCAGTGCTAGAGGTTTCAACAATGAGCAGTTCTTC. The encoded protein is CSARGFNNEQFF. J is TRBJ2-1 and V is TRBV20-1; the D is unclear. CDR3 length: 12 amino acids. Trimming removed 1 base from V and 5 bases from J, with 6 bases in between. Per germline, CDR1 DFQATT and CDR2 SNEGSKA (reference sequence).

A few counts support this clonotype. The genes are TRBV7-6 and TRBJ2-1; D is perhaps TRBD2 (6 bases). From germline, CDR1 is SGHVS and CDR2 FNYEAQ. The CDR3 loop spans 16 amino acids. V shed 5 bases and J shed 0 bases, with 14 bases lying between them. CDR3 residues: CASSTRTIRSYNEQFF. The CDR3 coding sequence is TGTGCCAGCAGCACCCGGACTATCCGCTCCTACAATGAGCAGTTCTTC.

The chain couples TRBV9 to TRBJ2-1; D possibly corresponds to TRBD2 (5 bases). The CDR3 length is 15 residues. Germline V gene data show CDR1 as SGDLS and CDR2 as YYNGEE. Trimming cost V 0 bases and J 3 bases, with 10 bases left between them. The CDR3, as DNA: TGTGCCAGCAGCGTAGAATTACGGGGCTACAATGAGCAGTTCTTC. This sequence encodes CASSVELRGYNEQFF.

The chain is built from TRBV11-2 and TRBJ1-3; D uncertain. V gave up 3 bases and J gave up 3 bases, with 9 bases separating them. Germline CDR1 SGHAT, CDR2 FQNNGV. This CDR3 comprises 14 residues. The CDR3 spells CASSLGSHGNTIYF. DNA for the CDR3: TGTGCCAGCAGCTTGGGCAGTCATGGAAACACCATATATTTT.

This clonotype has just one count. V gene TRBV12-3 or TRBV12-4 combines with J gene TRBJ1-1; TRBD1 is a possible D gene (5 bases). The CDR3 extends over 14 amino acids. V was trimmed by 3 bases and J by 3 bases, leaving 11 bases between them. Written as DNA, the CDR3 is TGTGCCAGCAGTTTGGGCAGGGCTCACACTGAAGCTTTCTTT. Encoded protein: CASSLGRAHTEAFF.

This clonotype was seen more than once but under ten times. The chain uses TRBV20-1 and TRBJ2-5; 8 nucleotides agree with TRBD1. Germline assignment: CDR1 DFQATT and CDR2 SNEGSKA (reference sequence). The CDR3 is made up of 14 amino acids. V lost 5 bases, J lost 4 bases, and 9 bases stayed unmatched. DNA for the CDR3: TGCAGTGCTCGCTTCAGGGGGCAGGGAGAGACCCAGTACTTC. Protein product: CSARFRGQGETQYF.

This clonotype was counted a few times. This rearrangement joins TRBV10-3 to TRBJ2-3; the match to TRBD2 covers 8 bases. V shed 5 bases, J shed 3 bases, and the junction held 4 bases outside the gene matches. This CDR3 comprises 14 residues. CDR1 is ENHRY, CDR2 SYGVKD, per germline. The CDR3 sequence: CAISPERETDTQYF. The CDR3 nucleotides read TGTGCCATCAGTCCCGAGCGGGAGACAGATACGCAGTATTTT.

The CDR3 loop reads CASSSARTGSGANVLTF. The CDR3 DNA reads TGTGCCAGCAGTTCTGCTAGAACAGGCTCTGGGGCCAACGTCCTGACTTTC. The chain recombines TRBV6-5 with TRBJ2-6; a possible D gene is TRBD1 (5 bases). Germline CDR1 MNHEY, CDR2 SVGAGI. This CDR3 region has 17 residues. Trimming left V 4 bases short and J 0 bases short, with 13 bases between.